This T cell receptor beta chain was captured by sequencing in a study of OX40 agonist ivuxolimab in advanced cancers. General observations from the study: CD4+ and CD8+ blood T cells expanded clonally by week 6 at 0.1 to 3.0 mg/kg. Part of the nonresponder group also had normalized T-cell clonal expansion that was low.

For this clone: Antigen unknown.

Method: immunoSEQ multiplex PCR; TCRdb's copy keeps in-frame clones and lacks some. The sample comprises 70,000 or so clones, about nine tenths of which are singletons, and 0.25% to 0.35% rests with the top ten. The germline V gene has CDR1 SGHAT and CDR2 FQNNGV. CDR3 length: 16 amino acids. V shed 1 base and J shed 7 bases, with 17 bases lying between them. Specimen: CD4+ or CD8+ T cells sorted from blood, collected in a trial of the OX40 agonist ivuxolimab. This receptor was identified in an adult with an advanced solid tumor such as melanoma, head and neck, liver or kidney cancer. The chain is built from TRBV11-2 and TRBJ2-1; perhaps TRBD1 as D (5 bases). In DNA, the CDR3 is TGTGCCAGCAGCTTAGTGCAGGGTCCTCCTCTAAATGAGCAGTTCTTC. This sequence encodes CASSLVQGPPLNEQFF.